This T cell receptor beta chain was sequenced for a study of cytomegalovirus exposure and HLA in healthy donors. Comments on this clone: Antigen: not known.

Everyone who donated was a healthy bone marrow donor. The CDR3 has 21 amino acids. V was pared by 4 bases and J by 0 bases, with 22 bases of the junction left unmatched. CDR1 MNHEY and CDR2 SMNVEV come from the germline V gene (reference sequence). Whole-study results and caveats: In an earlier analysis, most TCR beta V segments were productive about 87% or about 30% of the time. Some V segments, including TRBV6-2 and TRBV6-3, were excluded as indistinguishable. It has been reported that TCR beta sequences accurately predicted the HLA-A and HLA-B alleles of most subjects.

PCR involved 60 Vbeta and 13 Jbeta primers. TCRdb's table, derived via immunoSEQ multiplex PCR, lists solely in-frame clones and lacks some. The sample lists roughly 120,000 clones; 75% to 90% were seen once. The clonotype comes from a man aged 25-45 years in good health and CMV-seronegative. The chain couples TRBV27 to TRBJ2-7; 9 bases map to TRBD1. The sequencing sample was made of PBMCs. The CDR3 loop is CASSSTVPGQGEKLSSYEQYF. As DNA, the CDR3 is TGTGCCAGCAGTTCCACTGTACCGGGACAGGGAGAAAAGTTGAGCTCCTACGAGCAGTACTTC.